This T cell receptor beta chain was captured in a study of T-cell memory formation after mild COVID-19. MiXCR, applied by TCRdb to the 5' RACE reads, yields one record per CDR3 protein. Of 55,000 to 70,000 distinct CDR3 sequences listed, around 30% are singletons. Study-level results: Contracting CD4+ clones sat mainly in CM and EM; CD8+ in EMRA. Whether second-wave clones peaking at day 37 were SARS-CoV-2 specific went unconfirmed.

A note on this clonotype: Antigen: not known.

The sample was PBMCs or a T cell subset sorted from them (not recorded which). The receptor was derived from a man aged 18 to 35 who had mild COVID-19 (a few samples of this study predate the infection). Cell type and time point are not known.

For the CDR3, the DNA is TGTGCCAGCAGTTACCTCCAGGGGAGAACAGATACGCAGTATTTT. Translation: CASSYLQGRTDTQYF. The chain joins TRBV6-5 to TRBJ2-3; maybe TRBD1 (6 bases). The length of the CDR3 is 15 residues. CDR1 and CDR2 (germline): MNHEY, SVGAGI. Trimming cost V 2 bases and J 3 bases, with 12 bases left between them.